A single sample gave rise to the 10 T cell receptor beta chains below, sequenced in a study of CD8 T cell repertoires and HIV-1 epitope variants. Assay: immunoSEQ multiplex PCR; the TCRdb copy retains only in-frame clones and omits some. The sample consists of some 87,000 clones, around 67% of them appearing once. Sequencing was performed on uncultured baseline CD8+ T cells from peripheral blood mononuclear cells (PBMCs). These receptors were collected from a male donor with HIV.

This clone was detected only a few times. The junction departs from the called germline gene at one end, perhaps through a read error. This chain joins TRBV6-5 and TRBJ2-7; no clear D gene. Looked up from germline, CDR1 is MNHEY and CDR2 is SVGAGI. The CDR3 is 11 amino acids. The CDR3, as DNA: TGTGCCAGCAGGTACTCCTACGAGCAGTACTTC. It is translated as CASRYSYEQYF.

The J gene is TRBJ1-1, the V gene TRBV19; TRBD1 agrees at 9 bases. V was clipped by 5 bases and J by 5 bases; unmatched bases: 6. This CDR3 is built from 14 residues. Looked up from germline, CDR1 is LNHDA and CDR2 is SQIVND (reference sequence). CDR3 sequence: CASSARQGVTEAFF. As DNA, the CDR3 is TGTGCCAGTAGTGCAAGACAGGGGGTTACTGAAGCTTTCTTT.

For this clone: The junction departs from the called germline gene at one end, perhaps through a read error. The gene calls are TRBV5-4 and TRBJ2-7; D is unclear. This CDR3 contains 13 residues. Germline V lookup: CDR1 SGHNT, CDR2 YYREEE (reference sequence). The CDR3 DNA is TGTGCCAGCAGCCCCTTCGGCTCCTACGGGCAGTACTTC. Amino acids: CASSPFGSYGQYF.

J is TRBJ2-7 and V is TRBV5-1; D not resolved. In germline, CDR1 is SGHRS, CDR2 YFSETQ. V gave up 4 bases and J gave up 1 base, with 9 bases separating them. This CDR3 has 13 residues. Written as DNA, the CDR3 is TGCGCCAGCAGCGATGGATCGTCCTACGAGCAGTACTTC. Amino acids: CASSDGSSYEQYF.

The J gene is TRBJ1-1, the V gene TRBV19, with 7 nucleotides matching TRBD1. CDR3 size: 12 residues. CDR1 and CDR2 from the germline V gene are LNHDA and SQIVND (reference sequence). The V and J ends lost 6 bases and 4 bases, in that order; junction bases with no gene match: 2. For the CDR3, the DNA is TGTGCCAGTAGCAGGGGGGGCACTGAAGCTTTCTTT. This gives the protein CASSRGGTEAFF.

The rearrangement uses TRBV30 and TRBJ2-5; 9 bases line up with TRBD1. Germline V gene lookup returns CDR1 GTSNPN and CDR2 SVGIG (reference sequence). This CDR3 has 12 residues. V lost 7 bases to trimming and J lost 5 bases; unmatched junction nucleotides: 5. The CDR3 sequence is CASDRGGETQYF. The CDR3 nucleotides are TGTGCCTCGGACAGGGGCGGGGAGACCCAGTACTTC.

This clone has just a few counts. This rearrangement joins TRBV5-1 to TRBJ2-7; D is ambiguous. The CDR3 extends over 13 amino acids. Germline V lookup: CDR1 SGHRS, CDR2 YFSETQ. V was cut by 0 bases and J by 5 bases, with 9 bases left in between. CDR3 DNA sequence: TGCGCCAGCAGCTTGGCCGGTGACAACGAGCAGTACTTC. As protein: CASSLAGDNEQYF.

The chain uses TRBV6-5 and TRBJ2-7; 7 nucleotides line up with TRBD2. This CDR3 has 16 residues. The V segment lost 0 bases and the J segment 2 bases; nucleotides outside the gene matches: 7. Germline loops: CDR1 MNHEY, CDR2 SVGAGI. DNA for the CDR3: TGTGCCAGCAGTTACTCGTTGGCTAGCGGAACCTACGAGCAGTACTTC. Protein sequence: CASSYSLASGTYEQYF.

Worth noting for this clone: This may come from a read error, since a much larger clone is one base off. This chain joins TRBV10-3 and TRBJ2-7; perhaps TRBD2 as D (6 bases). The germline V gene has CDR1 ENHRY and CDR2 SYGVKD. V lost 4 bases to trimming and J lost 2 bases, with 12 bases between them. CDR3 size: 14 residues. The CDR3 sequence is CAISGGGNTYEQYF. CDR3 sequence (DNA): TGTGCCATCAGTGGGGGCGGGAATACCTACGAGCAGTACTTC.

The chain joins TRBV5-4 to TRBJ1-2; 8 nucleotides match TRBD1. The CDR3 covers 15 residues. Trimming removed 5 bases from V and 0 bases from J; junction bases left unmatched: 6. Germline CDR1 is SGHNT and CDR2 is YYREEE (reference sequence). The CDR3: CASRLTGVTNYGYTF. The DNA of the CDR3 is TGTGCCAGCAGGTTGACAGGGGTCACTAACTATGGCTACACCTTC. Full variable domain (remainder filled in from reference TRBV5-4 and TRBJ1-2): ETGVTQSPTHLIKTRGQQVTLRCSSQSGHNTVSWYQQALGQGPQFIFQYYREEENGRGNFPPRFSGLQFPNYSSELNVNALELDDSALYLCASRLTGVTNYGYTFGSGTRLTVV.